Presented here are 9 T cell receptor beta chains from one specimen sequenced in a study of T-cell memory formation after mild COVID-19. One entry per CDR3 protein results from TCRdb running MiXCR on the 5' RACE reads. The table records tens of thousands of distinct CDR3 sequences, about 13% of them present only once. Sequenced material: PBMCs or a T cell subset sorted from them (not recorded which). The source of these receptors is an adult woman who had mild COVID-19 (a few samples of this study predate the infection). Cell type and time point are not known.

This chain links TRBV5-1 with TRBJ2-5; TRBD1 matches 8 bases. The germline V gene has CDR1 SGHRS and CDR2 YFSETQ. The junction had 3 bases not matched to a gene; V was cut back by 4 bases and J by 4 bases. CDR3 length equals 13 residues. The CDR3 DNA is TGCGCCAGCAGCCCTGACAGGGGAGAGACCCAGTACTTC. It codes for CASSPDRGETQYF.

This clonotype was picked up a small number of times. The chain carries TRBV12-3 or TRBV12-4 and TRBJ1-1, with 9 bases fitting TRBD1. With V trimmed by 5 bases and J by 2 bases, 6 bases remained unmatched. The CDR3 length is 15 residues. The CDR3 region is CASSPRGQGNTEAFF. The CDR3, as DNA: TGTGCCAGCAGTCCGCGGGGACAGGGAAACACTGAAGCTTTCTTT.

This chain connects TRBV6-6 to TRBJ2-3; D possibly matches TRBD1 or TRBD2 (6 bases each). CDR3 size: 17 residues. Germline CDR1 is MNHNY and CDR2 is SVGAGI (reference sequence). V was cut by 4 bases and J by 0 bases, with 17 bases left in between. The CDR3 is CASSSLGTGTSTDTQYF. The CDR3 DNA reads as TGTGCCAGCAGTTCGTTGGGAACAGGGACTAGCACAGATACGCAGTATTTT.

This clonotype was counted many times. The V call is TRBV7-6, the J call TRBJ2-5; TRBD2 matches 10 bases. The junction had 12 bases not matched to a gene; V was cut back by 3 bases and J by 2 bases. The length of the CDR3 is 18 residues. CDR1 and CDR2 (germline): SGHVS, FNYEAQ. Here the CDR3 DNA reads TGTGCCAGCAGCTTTCCCAACAAAAGCGGGAGGGATCAAGAGACCCAGTACTTC. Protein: CASSFPNKSGRDQETQYF.

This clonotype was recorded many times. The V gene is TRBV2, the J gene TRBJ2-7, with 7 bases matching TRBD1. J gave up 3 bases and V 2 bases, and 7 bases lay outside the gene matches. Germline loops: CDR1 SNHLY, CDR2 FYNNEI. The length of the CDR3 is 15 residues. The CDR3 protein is CASSEYQGVVYEQYF. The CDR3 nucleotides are TGTGCCAGCAGTGAATATCAGGGGGTAGTCTACGAGCAGTACTTC.

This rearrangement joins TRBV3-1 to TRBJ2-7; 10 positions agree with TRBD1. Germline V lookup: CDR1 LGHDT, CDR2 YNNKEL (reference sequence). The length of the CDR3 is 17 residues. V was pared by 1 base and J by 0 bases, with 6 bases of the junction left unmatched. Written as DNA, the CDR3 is TGTGCCAGCAGCCAAGCCGGGACAGGGGTCGGCTCCTACGAGCAGTACTTC. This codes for CASSQAGTGVGSYEQYF.

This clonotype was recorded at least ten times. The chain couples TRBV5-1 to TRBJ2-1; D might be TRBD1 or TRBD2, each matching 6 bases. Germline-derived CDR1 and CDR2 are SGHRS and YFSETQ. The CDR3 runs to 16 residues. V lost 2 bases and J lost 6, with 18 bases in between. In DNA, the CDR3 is TGCGCCAGCAGCTTTGGCGTAGGGGGGTTCAGCAATGAGCAGTTCTTC. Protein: CASSFGVGGFSNEQFF.

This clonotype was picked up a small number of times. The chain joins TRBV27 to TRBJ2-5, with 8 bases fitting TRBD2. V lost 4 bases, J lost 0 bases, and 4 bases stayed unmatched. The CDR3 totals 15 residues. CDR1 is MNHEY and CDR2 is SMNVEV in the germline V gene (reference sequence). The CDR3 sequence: CASSWYSGDQETQYF. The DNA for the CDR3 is TGTGCCAGCAGTTGGTATAGCGGGGACCAAGAGACCCAGTACTTC.

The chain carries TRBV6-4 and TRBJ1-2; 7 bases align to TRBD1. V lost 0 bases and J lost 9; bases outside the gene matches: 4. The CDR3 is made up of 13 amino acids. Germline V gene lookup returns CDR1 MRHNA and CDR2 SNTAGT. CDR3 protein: CASSDSEGASYTF. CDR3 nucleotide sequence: TGTGCCAGCAGTGACTCGGAGGGGGCGAGCTACACCTTC.